This entry concerns a single T cell receptor (beta chain). It lacks a known antigen. Per-base quality was not reported, and no clone a single base away is much larger than it. The patients picked for sequencing were ones in whom flow cytometry had shown an expansion of CD8+CD57+ cells. Every patient had a diagnosis of severe acquired aplastic anemia based on International Study of Aplastic Anemia and Agranulocytosis and Camitta criteria. Patients had received no therapy at the time of blood sampling. TCR repertoires of sorted CD4+ and CD8+ blood T cells from severe aplastic anemia patients and healthy subjects were deep-sequenced in the study. In the USA, patient enrollment took place under clinicaltrials.gov protocols 00001620, 01623167, 00001397, 00071045, 00081523 and 00961064. Ficoll-Paque density gradient centrifugation was used to isolate peripheral blood mononuclear cells. Before DNA was extracted, CD4+ and CD8+ T cells were sorted using either FACS or magnetic beads.

This specimen comes from a study of CD8+CD57+ T cells in acquired aplastic anemia listed by TCRdb under 2018. In the study overall: A mean of around 3 ug of DNA, ranging from about 0.17 to 30 ug, was extracted from sorted CD4+ and CD8+ cells. A CD8+CD57+ expansion meant a frequency higher than the mean frequency seen in healthy subjects.

The investigation overall reported the following: CD8+ Simpson's diversity did not differ significantly between patients and healthy controls (P=0.060). Around 28 CD8+ CDR3 sequences were found to be shared between patients and controls, but these sequences appeared to be highly expressed in patients and within the immunodominant clones of the patients.

Profiling of TCR beta VDJ combinations and CDR3 sequences used genomic DNA as the template. An Illumina HiSeq 2000 was used for TCR repertoire sequencing. On the study's bioinformatics: TRBV/TRBJ rearrangement plots, CDR3 size and DJ length profiles, and Simpson's diversity index were used to assess repertoires. The most abundant DNA sequence in the deep sequencing data was defined as the immunodominant clone. CDR3 amino acid sequences were screened for sharing across subjects and compared with published repertoires and the VDJdb database. The public reads were reprocessed in TCRdb via fastp at Q25 and MiXCR, keeping in-frame beta chains. Each record represents a unique CDR3 protein, reported with the most common genes and DNA among its rows. The V and J calls and clone size are TCRdb's, not the authors'. This sample has more than 250,000 distinct CDR3 sequences in its table, and roughly 82% of those were observed once. The ten top clones hold 40% to 55% of the sample.

The CDR3 runs 14 residues from the cysteine to the phenylalanine. The entry retains the CDR3 DNA only, 42 bases that are in frame from base 1. CDR1 is given as SGDLS and CDR2 as YYNGEE, both from the germline V gene. V and J are truncated by 4 bases and 15 bases respectively, leaving an intervening sequence of 24 bases. Sequenced: sorted CD4+, CD8+, or CD8+CD57+ T cells (not recorded which) from PBMCs. This clonotype was sampled from a human donor with aplastic anemia. Rearrangement joined TRBV9 to TRBJ2-3, and TRBD2 may be the D gene, going by 5 matching bases. Here the CDR3 is given as CASSFFNTGELFYF. The nucleotides are TGTGCCAGCAGCTTTTTTAACACCGGGGAGCTGTTTTATTTT. The CDR3, completed at both ends by the reference TRBV9 and TRBJ2-3 genes, gives the full variable domain DSGVTQTPKHLITATGQRVTLRCSPRSGDLSVYWYQQSLDQGLQFLIQYYNGEERAKGNILERFSAQQFPDLHSELNLSSLELGDSALYFCASSFFNTGELFYFGPGTRLTVL.